One sample yielded the 3 T cell receptor beta chains listed below, sequenced in a study of T-cell memory formation after mild COVID-19. TCRdb called the 5' RACE reads again in MiXCR, with one record for every CDR3 protein. Of 70,000 to 100,000 distinct CDR3 sequences in the sample, over 13% were seen once. Sample: PBMCs or a T cell subset sorted from them (not recorded which). These receptors originate from a man between 18 and 35 years old who had mild COVID-19 (a few samples of this study predate the infection). Cell type and time point are not known.

This clonotype was observed many times. This chain links TRBV29-1 with TRBJ2-5; 8 bases line up with TRBD1. Germline CDR1 is SQVTM and CDR2 is ANQGSEA. The ends lost 1 base at V and 1 base at J; junction bases unmatched: 2. The CDR3 runs to 14 residues. In nucleotides, the CDR3 is TGCAGCGTTGAAGGGACAGGGTTCCAAGAGACCCAGTACTTC. Translated, it gives CSVEGTGFQETQYF.

V gene TRBV28 combines with J gene TRBJ1-2; unclear D gene. Germline values: CDR1 MDHEN, CDR2 SYDVKM. The V end lost 5 bases, the J end lost 6 bases, and 10 bases lay between the germline ends. CDR3 length: 12 amino acids. The CDR3 region has the DNA TGTGCCAGCAGTCCAGCCCTCCATGGCTACACCTTC. Residues: CASSPALHGYTF.

This clonotype was seen a few times. J is TRBJ2-5 and V is TRBV12-5, with D possibly being TRBD1 (6 bases). With 5 bases removed from V and 4 bases from J, the gap between germline ends came to 17 bases. In germline, CDR1 is LGHNT, CDR2 FRNRAP. The CDR3 covers 15 residues. The CDR3 nucleotides are TGTGCTAGTGGTCCCGGGACAAGGATGGTAGAGACCCAGTACTTC. It codes for CASGPGTRMVETQYF.